Following are 29 T cell receptor beta chains from one sample sequenced in a study of early T cells in non-severe SARS-CoV-2 infection. TCRdb re-called the 5' RACE reads through MiXCR, storing one row per CDR3 protein. Here the sample spans roughly 120,000 distinct CDR3 sequences, 14% to 15% being singletons. Sample: whole blood. The source of these receptors is an adult who was a healthcare worker with PCR-confirmed SARS-CoV-2 infection or an uninfected control (not recorded which).

This clonotype showed up just a few times. The chain combines TRBV5-6 with TRBJ2-5, with D maybe TRBD1 (5 bases). CDR3 length: 13 residues. The V end lost 0 bases, the J end lost 5 bases, and 8 bases lay between the germline ends. Looked up from germline, CDR1 is SGHDT and CDR2 is YYEEEE. The CDR3 DNA follows: TGTGCCAGCAGCTTGGACAGGATGGAGACCCAGTACTTC. Translation gives CASSLDRMETQYF.

The gene calls are TRBV10-1 and TRBJ2-7; no clear D gene. The CDR3 extends over 12 amino acids. Trimming left V 7 bases short and J 1 base short, with 8 bases between. In germline, CDR1 is WNHNN, CDR2 SYGVQD (reference sequence). CDR3 in DNA: TGCGCCAGCATGATCCTATCCTACGAGCAGTACTTC. Translating it yields CASMILSYEQYF.

This clonotype was recorded a few times. V and J are TRBV11-3 and TRBJ2-1, with a tentative D call TRBD2 (6 bases). The V end lost 0 bases, the J end lost 8 bases, and 14 bases lay between the germline ends. This CDR3 is 15 amino acids long. Germline values: CDR1 SGHNT, CDR2 YENEEA. Written as DNA, the CDR3 is TGTGCCAGCAGCTTAGATGCGGGATATCAAGATGAGCAGTTCTTC. Its translation is CASSLDAGYQDEQFF.

The genes are TRBV5-5 and TRBJ2-5; possibly TRBD2 for D (5 bases). This CDR3 is 14 amino acids long. CDR1 and CDR2 (germline): SGHKS, YYEKEE (reference sequence). Trimming took off 3 bases at V and 0 bases at J, with 9 bases between the two ends. The CDR3 sequence is CASSWTGYQETQYF. The CDR3 bases are TGTGCCAGCAGCTGGACGGGATACCAAGAGACCCAGTACTTC.

There are many counts of this clonotype. This sequence joins TRBV30 and TRBJ2-6, with D tentatively TRBD2 (6 bases). Germline-derived CDR1 and CDR2 are GTSNPN and SVGIG (reference sequence). CDR3 length: 14 amino acids. Deletions cut 5 bases from V and 0 bases from J, with 8 bases between. CDR3 sequence reads: CAWQRASGANVLTF. CDR3 DNA: TGTGCCTGGCAGCGGGCCTCTGGGGCCAACGTCCTGACTTTC.

This clonotype occurred a few times. V gene TRBV3-1 combines with J gene TRBJ1-5; D is unresolved. The CDR3 is 14 amino acids. Germline values: CDR1 LGHDT, CDR2 YNNKEL (reference sequence). Trimming stripped 0 bases from V and 4 bases from J, with 7 bases between. CDR3 amino acids: CASSQESGNQPQHF. The DNA for the CDR3 is TGTGCCAGCAGCCAAGAGTCCGGGAATCAGCCCCAGCATTTT.

This clonotype turned up a few times. This chain joins TRBV29-1 and TRBJ2-3; unclear D gene. This CDR3 has 12 residues. The ends were cut back, 1 base at V and 0 bases at J, with 2 bases in the middle. Germline CDR1 is SQVTM and CDR2 is ANQGSEA. In DNA form, the CDR3 reads TGCAGCGTTGAAGGGAGCACAGATACGCAGTATTTT. The encoded protein is CSVEGSTDTQYF.

The CDR3 nucleotides read TGCAGCGTCCGGTCGGGGGCAGGGCGGGTCACCGGGGAGCTGTTTTTT. This sequence encodes CSVRSGAGRVTGELFF. The chain carries TRBV29-1 and TRBJ2-2, with D perhaps being TRBD1 or TRBD2 (6 bases each). The CDR3 covers 16 residues. The V gene's germline CDR1 is SQVTM and CDR2 ANQGSEA. Deletions cut 6 bases from V and 4 bases from J, with 21 bases between.

This clonotype showed up just a few times. The rearrangement joins TRBV7-9 to TRBJ2-7, with TRBD1 matching over 9 bases. CDR1 and CDR2 (germline): SEHNR, FQNEAQ (reference sequence). V trimming: 4 bases; J trimming: 5 bases; junction bases outside the gene matches: 6. The CDR3 length is 14 residues. The CDR3 region has the DNA TGTGCCAGCAGCTCGTCGGGACAGGGTGACGAGCAGTACTTC. Protein: CASSSSGQGDEQYF.

The CDR3 DNA reads as TGCGCCAGCAGCCAAGATAAACCCTTAGGGTCCTACAATGAGCAGTTCTTC. It encodes CASSQDKPLGSYNEQFF. This chain links TRBV4-1 with TRBJ2-1; no clear D. CDR1 and CDR2 from the germline V gene are MGHRA and YSYEKL. V was trimmed by 0 bases and J by 1 base, leaving 13 bases between them. The CDR3 contains 17 residues.

This clonotype was counted only a few times. The chain employs TRBV6-1 and TRBJ1-3; possible D gene TRBD1, 5 bases. V was trimmed by 3 bases and J by 4 bases, leaving 16 bases between them. This CDR3 contains 16 residues. Per germline, CDR1 MNHNS and CDR2 SASEGT. CDR3: CASSETWRDQGNTIYF. The CDR3 DNA is TGTGCCAGCAGTGAGACGTGGAGGGACCAAGGAAACACCATATATTTT.

V gene TRBV9 combines with J gene TRBJ1-1, with 9 bases matching TRBD1. CDR3 length: 17 residues. Germline CDR1 is SGDLS and CDR2 is YYNGEE. V lost 3 bases to trimming and J lost 2 bases; unmatched junction nucleotides: 11. The CDR3 here is CASSAQIQGALNTEAFF. In DNA form, the CDR3 reads TGTGCCAGCAGCGCCCAAATACAGGGGGCTCTCAACACTGAAGCTTTCTTT.

The chain joins TRBV24-1 to TRBJ2-3; maybe TRBD1 (7 bases). This CDR3 is 15 amino acids long. Germline CDR1 is KGHDR and CDR2 is SFDVKD. V dropped 3 bases and J dropped 6 bases, with 15 bases sitting between them. The DNA for the CDR3 is TGTGCCACCAGTGATGCAGGGGGACTGTCTGATACGCAGTATTTT. This gives the protein CATSDAGGLSDTQYF.

This clonotype was recorded a few times. One junction end does not reproduce the germline sequence, and a read error may be involved. The rearrangement links TRBV5-1 to TRBJ2-7; 7 bases fit TRBD1. Germline assignment: CDR1 SGHRS and CDR2 YFSETQ. This CDR3 comprises 14 residues. The chain's CDR3 is CASSPGTVTYEQYF. DNA of the CDR3: TGCGCCAGCAGCCCCGGGACAGTAACCTACGAGCAGTATTTC.

This clonotype was counted between two and nine times. The chain employs TRBV20-1 and TRBJ2-3; 12 bases align to TRBD2. This CDR3 has 15 residues. Germline V gene sequence: CDR1 DFQATT, CDR2 SNEGSKA (reference sequence). V lost 1 base and J lost 5; bases outside the gene matches: 4. The CDR3 DNA sequence: TGCAGTGCTAGAGTCTCTAGCGGGAGGGTAGATACGCAGTATTTT. Its translation is CSARVSSGRVDTQYF.

The chain joins TRBV7-9 to TRBJ2-7; no clear D gene. The CDR3 consists of 12 residues. The germline gives CDR1 SEHNR, CDR2 FQNEAQ (reference sequence). Deletions cut 5 bases from V and 8 bases from J, with 13 bases between. The DNA of the CDR3 is TGTGCCAGCAGCCCCGGATTATTTCAGCAGTACTTC. Translated, it gives CASSPGLFQQYF. Full variable domain (remainder filled in from reference TRBV7-9 and TRBJ2-7): DTGVSQNPRHKITKRGQNVTFRCDPISEHNRLYWYRQTLGQGPEFLTYFQNEAQLEKSRLLSDRFSAERPKGSFSTLEIQRTEQGDSAMYLCASSPGLFQQYFGPGTRLTVT.

This clonotype has more than one count but fewer than ten. The chain carries TRBV6-5 and TRBJ2-2; D perhaps matches TRBD2 (6 bases). Germline V gene lookup returns CDR1 MNHEY and CDR2 SVGAGI. The CDR3 contains 16 residues. The V gene lost 0 bases and the J gene lost 1 base, with 9 bases spanning the gap. CDR3 amino acids: CASSYSMGGNTGELFF. DNA for the CDR3: TGTGCCAGCAGTTACTCGATGGGGGGGAACACCGGGGAGCTGTTTTTT.

The chain combines TRBV27 with TRBJ2-3; 7 nucleotides agree with TRBD2. The CDR3 has 18 amino acids. CDR1 MNHEY and CDR2 SMNVEV come from the germline V gene (reference sequence). V trimming: 1 base; J trimming: 2 bases; junction bases outside the gene matches: 12. Here the CDR3 reads CASSLYYLASGYTDTQYF. CDR3 nucleotides: TGTGCCAGCAGTTTATATTACTTGGCTAGCGGATACACAGATACGCAGTATTTT.

V gene TRBV9 combines with J gene TRBJ1-1; 9 bases match TRBD1. This CDR3 spans 14 amino acids. Unmatched junction bases numbered 3, after V lost 5 bases and J lost 1 base. From germline, CDR1 is SGDLS and CDR2 YYNGEE. The CDR3 reads CASRGQGSNTEAFF. The CDR3 DNA reads as TGTGCCAGCAGGGGACAGGGATCGAACACTGAAGCTTTCTTT.

Ten or more counts support this clonotype. V is TRBV5-1 and J is TRBJ1-2; no firm D call. Per germline, CDR1 SGHRS and CDR2 YFSETQ. Trimming took 0 bases from V and 2 from J, leaving 11 bases between them. This CDR3 is 15 amino acids long. The CDR3 loop is CASSLDAGTNYGYTF. The CDR3 DNA reads as TGCGCCAGCAGCTTGGATGCGGGAACCAACTATGGCTACACCTTC.

This clonotype was picked up a small number of times. The chain links TRBV7-8 to TRBJ2-1, with TRBD2 matching over 9 bases. The CDR3 consists of 14 residues. The trim removed 8 bases at V and 2 bases at J, leaving 4 bases unmatched. The germline V gene encodes CDR1 SGHVS and CDR2 FQNEAQ. CDR3 loop: CASSGTSPYNEQFF. CDR3 sequence (DNA): TGTGCCAGCTCCGGGACTAGCCCCTACAATGAGCAGTTCTTC.

Only a few counts were recorded for this clonotype. The rearrangement joins TRBV25-1 to TRBJ1-1; D is undetermined. This CDR3 has 15 residues. V lost 2 bases and J 1 base, leaving 11 bases between the germline ends. Germline CDR1 is MGHDK and CDR2 is SYGVNS. CDR3 protein: CASSEKKSGNTEAFF. CDR3 sequence (DNA): TGTGCCAGCAGTGAAAAGAAGTCGGGGAACACTGAAGCTTTCTTT.

This clonotype was seen at least ten times. The rearrangement links TRBV7-9 to TRBJ2-1, with D unclear. From germline, CDR1 is SEHNR and CDR2 FQNEAQ (reference sequence). V was trimmed by 2 bases and J by 7 bases, leaving 9 bases between them. This CDR3 comprises 13 residues. CDR3 in amino acids: CASSLNRGNEQFF. The CDR3 DNA is TGTGCCAGCAGCTTAAACCGAGGTAATGAGCAGTTCTTC.

The chain employs TRBV20-1 and TRBJ1-1; maybe TRBD1 (5 bases). The V end was cut by 3 bases, the J end by 6 bases, with 11 bases between. CDR3 length equals 12 residues. Per germline, CDR1 DFQATT and CDR2 SNEGSKA (reference sequence). As DNA, the CDR3 is TGCAGTGCTAGCGCAGGGTCGGCTGAAGCTTTCTTT. It specifies CSASAGSAEAFF.

This chain links TRBV6-1 with TRBJ2-2; unclear D gene. V was clipped by 3 bases and J by 7 bases, with 6 bases between them. CDR3 length: 12 amino acids. Germline values: CDR1 MNHNS, CDR2 SASEGT. CDR3 sequence reads: CASSDYGGELFF. The CDR3, as DNA: TGTGCCAGCAGTGATTATGGCGGGGAGCTGTTTTTT.

This clonotype occurred once. The V call is TRBV6-1, the J call TRBJ2-3; no clear D. CDR3 length equals 14 residues. Trimming cost V 0 bases and J 7 bases, with 11 bases left between them. CDR1 is MNHNS and CDR2 is SASEGT in the germline V gene. The CDR3 sequence: CASSEALGSNTQYF. The DNA for the CDR3 is TGTGCCAGCAGTGAAGCGTTGGGTTCAAATACGCAGTATTTT.

In the case of this clonotype: Germline is not matched at one junction end, which may reflect a read error. The rearrangement uses TRBV3-1 and TRBJ2-2; tentative D call: TRBD2 (7 bases). The CDR3 has 14 amino acids. Germline CDR1 LGHDT, CDR2 YNNKEL (reference sequence). As DNA, the CDR3 is TGTGCCAGCAGCCCAAACAGGGTGAGCGGGGAGCTGTCTTTT. Encoded protein: CASSPNRVSGELSF.

Only a few counts were recorded for this clonotype. The chain is built from TRBV12-3 or TRBV12-4 and TRBJ2-5, with D hard to call. Trimming took 2 bases from V and 4 from J, leaving 5 bases between them. This CDR3 spans 12 amino acids. Written as DNA, the CDR3 is TGTGCCAGCAGTTTAAGTCTAGAGACCCAGTACTTC. Amino acids: CASSLSLETQYF.

The chain links TRBV2 to TRBJ1-1; no clear D gene. Germline assignment: CDR1 SNHLY and CDR2 FYNNEI. This CDR3 region has 14 residues. V gave up 6 bases and J gave up 2 bases, with 13 bases separating them. CDR3 in amino acids: CASRGSPRNTEAFF. In nucleotides, the CDR3 is TGTGCCAGCAGGGGCTCTCCCAGAAACACTGAAGCTTTCTTT.